These T cell receptor beta chains were read from a single sample in a study of blood T cell repertoires in COVID-19. Measured with immunoSEQ multiplex PCR; TCRdb has only the in-frame clones, and not every one. The sample yields about 160,000 clones, 65% to 90% seen once. Sequencing was done on a sample of peripheral blood. The receptors here all came from a woman aged 40 to 50 with COVID-19, enrolled during active disease. CDR3s include the opening cysteine and the closing phenylalanine or tryptophan. A D gene is named only where the DNA matches it firmly. Clone size is not always given. Where it is, it says once, few, many or a class for expanded clones.

clone_size | d_call | j_call | v_call | cdr3_nt | cdr3_aa
. | . | TRBJ2-3 | TRBV4-2 | TGTGCCAGCAGCCAAGACAGAGGGGGAGGGACAGATACGCAGTATTTT | CASSQDRGGGTDTQYF
. | . | TRBJ1-5 | TRBV19 | TGTGCCAGTAGACCAACCGGGAACAATCAGCCCCAGCATTTT | CASRPTGNNQPQHF
. | TRBD1 | TRBJ2-3 | TRBV7-6 | TGTGCCAGCAGCCCCCTCCGGGACAGTAGCACAGATACGCAGTATTTT | CASSPLRDSSTDTQYF
. | . | TRBJ2-2 | TRBV2 | TGTGCCAGCATCCGGGATCGGGGAACCGGGGAGCTGTTTTTT | CASIRDRGTGELFF
. | TRBD2 | TRBJ2-2 | TRBV3-1/TRBV3-2 | TGTGCCAGCAGCCAAGAGGCGGGGGGCGCGAACACCGGGGAGCTGTTTTTT | CASSQEAGGANTGELFF
. | . | TRBJ2-5 | TRBV12-3/TRBV12-4 | TGTGCCAGCAGTTCAGTCGAGACCCAGTACTTC | CASSSVETQYF
. | TRBD1 | TRBJ2-3 | TRBV5-1 | TGCGCCAGCAGGGACAGGGCAACAGATACGCAGTATTTT | CASRDRATDTQYF
few | . | TRBJ2-2 | TRBV6-4 | TGTGCCAGCGGCGTCGAGGGCTCGGGCACCGGGGAGCTGTTTTTT | CASGVEGSGTGELFF
. | . | TRBJ1-1 | TRBV11-1 | TGTGCCAGCAGCTTACGGGATTGGGGTGAAGCTTTCTTT | CASSLRDWGEAFF
. | . | TRBJ1-5 | TRBV19 | TGTGCCAGTAGTACCGACATCGTAGAGCAGCCCCAGCATTTT | CASSTDIVEQPQHF
. | . | TRBJ2-3 | TRBV6-5 | TGTGCCAGCAGTTACAGGGGCTCTCCCACAGATACGCAGTATTTT | CASSYRGSPTDTQYF
. | . | TRBJ2-3 | TRBV18 | TGTGCCAGCTCATCCTCCTACACAGATACGCAGTATTTT | CASSSSYTDTQYF
. | TRBD1 | TRBJ1-5 | TRBV15 | TGTGCCACCAGCAGAGAGACAGGGGGGGTTCAGCCCCAGCATTTT | CATSRETGGVQPQHF
once | . | TRBJ2-2 | TRBV29-1 | TGCAGCGTTTCCCAGGGTACCGGGGAGCTGTTTTTT | CSVSQGTGELFF
. | TRBD2 | TRBJ2-2 | TRBV10-3 | TGTGCCATCAGTGATTGGGGTAGCGGGGGGCCCACCGGGGAGCTGTTTTTT | CAISDWGSGGPTGELFF
. | . | TRBJ1-2 | TRBV5-1 | TGCGCCAGCAGCTCGGAGGTTCAAGGCTACACCTTC | CASSSEVQGYTF
. | . | TRBJ1-4 | TRBV6-5 | TGTGCCAGTCAGCGGGGGGCTGGGGAAAAACTGTTTTTT | CASQRGAGEKLFF
. | TRBD1 | TRBJ1-6 | TRBV4-2 | TGTGCCAGCAGCCAAGATTCCTTATCCCCCGGGACAGAGAATTCACCCCTCCACTTT | CASSQDSLSPGTENSPLHF
. | TRBD2 | TRBJ2-2 | TRBV28 | TGTGCCAGCAGACCGGGACTAGCCAACACCGGGGAGCTGTTTTTT | CASRPGLANTGELFF
. | . | TRBJ1-1 | TRBV27 | TGTGCCAGCAGTTTGTTGGCGGGAGGGATGAACACTGAAGCTTTCTTT | CASSLLAGGMNTEAFF
. | TRBD2 | TRBJ2-1 | TRBV7-8 | TGTGCCAGCAGCTCCCGCCGGGGTCTAGCGGGGGGGCCCGTTGAGCAGTTCTTC | CASSSRRGLAGGPVEQFF
. | TRBD1 | TRBJ1-5 | TRBV6-5 | TGTGCCAGCAGCCAGGGGGCCGGCAATCAGCCCCAGCATTTT | CASSQGAGNQPQHF
few | . | TRBJ1-6 | TRBV6-2/TRBV6-3 | TGTGCCAGCAGTTATTCCGAGTCACCCCTCCACTTT | CASSYSESPLHF
. | TRBD2 | TRBJ2-1 | TRBV5-1 | TGCGCCAGCAGCAGAGGGACTAGCGGGAGTTTTTATGAGCAGTTCTTC | CASSRGTSGSFYEQFF
. | . | TRBJ2-2 | TRBV13 | TGTGCCAGCAGCTTATGGGGGCATAGGACCGGGGAGCTGTTTTTT | CASSLWGHRTGELFF
once | . | TRBJ2-3 | TRBV6-6 | TGTGCCAGCAATGTACAGGGAGGCACAGATACGCAGTATTTT | CASNVQGGTDTQYF